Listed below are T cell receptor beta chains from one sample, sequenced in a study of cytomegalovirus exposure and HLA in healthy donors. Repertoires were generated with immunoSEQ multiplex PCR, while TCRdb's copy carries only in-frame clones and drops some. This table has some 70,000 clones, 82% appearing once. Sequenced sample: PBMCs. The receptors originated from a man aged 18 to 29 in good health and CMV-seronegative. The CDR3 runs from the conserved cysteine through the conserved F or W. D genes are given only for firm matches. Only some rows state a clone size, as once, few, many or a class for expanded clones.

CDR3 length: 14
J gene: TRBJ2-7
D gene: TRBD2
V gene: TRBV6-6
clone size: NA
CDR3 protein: CASSYSGGRREQYF
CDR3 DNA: TGTGCCAGCAGTTACTCGGGAGGGAGGCGCGAGCAGTACTTC

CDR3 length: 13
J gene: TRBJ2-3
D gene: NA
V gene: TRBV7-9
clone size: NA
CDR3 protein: CASRGPYTDTQYF
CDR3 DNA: TGTGCCAGCAGGGGGCCCTACACAGATACGCAGTATTTT

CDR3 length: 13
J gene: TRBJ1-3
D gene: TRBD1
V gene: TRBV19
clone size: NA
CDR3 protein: CASSRGPGNTIYF
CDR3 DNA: TGTGCCAGTAGCAGGGGGCCTGGAAACACCATATATTTT

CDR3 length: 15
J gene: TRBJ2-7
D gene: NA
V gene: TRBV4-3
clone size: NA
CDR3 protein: CASSQDLDSSYEQYF
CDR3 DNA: TGCGCCAGCAGCCAAGATCTCGATAGCTCCTACGAGCAGTACTTC

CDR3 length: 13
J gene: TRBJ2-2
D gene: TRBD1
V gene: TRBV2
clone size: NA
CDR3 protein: CASKDRVAGELFF
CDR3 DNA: TGTGCCAGCAAGGACAGGGTAGCCGGGGAGCTGTTTTTT

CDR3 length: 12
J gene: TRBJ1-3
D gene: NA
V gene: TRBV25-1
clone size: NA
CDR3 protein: CASGKQQNTIYF
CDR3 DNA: TGTGCCAGCGGCAAACAACAGAACACCATATATTTT

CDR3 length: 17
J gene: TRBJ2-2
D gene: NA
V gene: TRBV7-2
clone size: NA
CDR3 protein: CASSLAPSQGFTGELFF
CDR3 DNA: TGTGCCAGCAGCTTAGCCCCATCCCAGGGATTCACCGGGGAGCTGTTTTTT

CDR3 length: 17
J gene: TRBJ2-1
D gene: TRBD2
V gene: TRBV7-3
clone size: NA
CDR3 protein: CASSLYPGSASGDEQFF
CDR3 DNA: TGTGCCAGCAGCTTATATCCCGGGTCAGCTAGCGGCGATGAGCAGTTCTTC

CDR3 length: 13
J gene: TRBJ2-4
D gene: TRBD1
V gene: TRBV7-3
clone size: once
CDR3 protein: CASSPRQGNIQYF
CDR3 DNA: TGTGCCAGCAGCCCTAGACAGGGAAACATTCAGTACTTC

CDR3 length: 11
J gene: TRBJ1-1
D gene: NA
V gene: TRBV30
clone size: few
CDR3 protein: CAWSVETEAFF
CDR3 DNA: TGTGCCTGGAGTGTCGAGACTGAAGCTTTCTTT

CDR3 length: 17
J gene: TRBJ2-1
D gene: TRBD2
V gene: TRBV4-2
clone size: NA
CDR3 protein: CASSQDSLAGGINEQFF
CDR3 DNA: TGTGCCAGCAGCCAAGATAGCCTAGCGGGAGGTATCAATGAGCAGTTCTTC

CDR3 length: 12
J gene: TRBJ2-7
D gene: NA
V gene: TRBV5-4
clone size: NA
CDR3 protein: CASSLGEDEQYF
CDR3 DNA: TGTGCCAGCAGCTTGGGAGAGGACGAGCAGTACTTC

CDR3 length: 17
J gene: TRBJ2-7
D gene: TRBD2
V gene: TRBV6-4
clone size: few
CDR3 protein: CASSYSLAGGPSYEQYF
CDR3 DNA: TGTGCCAGCAGTTACTCTCTCGCGGGGGGTCCCTCCTACGAGCAGTACTTC

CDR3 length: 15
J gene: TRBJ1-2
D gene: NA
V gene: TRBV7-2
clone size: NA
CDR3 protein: CASSPSRTDGYGYTF
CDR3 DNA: TGTGCCAGCAGCCCCTCCAGGACAGACGGCTATGGCTACACCTTC

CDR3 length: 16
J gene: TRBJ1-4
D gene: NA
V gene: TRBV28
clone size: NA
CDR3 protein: CASSLPQGGGREKLFF
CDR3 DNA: TGTGCCAGCAGCTTACCCCAAGGGGGGGGCCGTGAAAAACTGTTTTTT

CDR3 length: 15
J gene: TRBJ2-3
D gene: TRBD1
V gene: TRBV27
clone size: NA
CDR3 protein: CASSGPTGESDTQYF
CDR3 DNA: TGTGCCAGCAGCGGGCCGACAGGGGAATCAGATACGCAGTATTTT

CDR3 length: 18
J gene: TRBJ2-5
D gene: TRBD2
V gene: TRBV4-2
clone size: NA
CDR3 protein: CASSGPGLAGKGQETQYF
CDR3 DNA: TGTGCCAGCAGCGGACCGGGACTAGCGGGTAAAGGACAAGAGACCCAGTACTTC

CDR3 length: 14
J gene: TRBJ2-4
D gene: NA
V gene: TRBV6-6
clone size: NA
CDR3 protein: CASIAAGTKNIQYF
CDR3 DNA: TGTGCCAGCATCGCGGCGGGTACCAAAAACATTCAGTACTTC

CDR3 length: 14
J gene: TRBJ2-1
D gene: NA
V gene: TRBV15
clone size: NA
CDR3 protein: CATSRVVREWEQFF
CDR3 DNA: TGTGCCACCAGCAGAGTTGTAAGGGAGTGGGAGCAGTTCTTC

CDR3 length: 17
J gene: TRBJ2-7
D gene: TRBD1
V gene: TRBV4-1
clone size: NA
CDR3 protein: CASSQGVAGQGAYEQYF
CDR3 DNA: TGCGCCAGCAGCCAAGGGGTGGCGGGACAGGGGGCCTACGAGCAGTACTTC

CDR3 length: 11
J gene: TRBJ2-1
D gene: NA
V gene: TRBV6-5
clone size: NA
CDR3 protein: CASSYRREQFF
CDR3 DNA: TGTGCCAGCAGTTACAGGAGGGAGCAGTTCTTC

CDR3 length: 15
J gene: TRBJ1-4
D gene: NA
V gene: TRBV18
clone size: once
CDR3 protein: CASSPPGSGDEKLFF
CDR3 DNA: TGTGCCAGCTCACCACCGGGATCGGGGGATGAAAAACTGTTTTTT

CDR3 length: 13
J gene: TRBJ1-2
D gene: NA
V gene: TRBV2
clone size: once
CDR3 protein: CASSDRGVTGYTF
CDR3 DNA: TGTGCCAGCAGTGACAGGGGTGTCACTGGCTACACCTTC

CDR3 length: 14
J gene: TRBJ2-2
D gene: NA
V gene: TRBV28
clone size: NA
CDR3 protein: CASSNPGFVGELFF
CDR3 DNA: TGTGCCAGCTCAAACCCGGGGTTTGTCGGGGAGCTGTTTTTT

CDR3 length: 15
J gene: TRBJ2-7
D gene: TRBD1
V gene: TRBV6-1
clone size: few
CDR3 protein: CASSEGGTGSYEQYF
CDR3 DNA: TGTGCCAGCAGTGAAGGCGGGACAGGATCCTACGAGCAGTACTTC

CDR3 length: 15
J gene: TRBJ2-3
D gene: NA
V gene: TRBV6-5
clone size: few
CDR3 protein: CASSLTGVGTDTQYF
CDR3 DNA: TGTGCCAGCAGTTTAACGGGGGTCGGCACAGATACGCAGTATTTT

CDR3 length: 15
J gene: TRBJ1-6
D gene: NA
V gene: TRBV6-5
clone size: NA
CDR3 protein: CASRNVRGSRSPLHF
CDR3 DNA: TGTGCCAGCAGAAATGTTCGAGGGTCTAGGTCACCCCTCCACTTT

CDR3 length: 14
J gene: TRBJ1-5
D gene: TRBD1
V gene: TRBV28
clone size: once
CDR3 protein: CASSRPGQVGPQHF
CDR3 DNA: TGTGCCAGCAGCCGACCGGGACAGGTCGGGCCCCAGCATTTT